This is a list of T cell receptor beta chains from one sample in a study of blood T cells in healthy people across ages. MiXCR, applied by TCRdb to the 5' RACE reads, yields one record per CDR3 protein. Of about 1.5 million distinct CDR3 sequences listed, roughly 40% are singletons. The sequenced sample was blood. These receptors came from a woman aged 18-35 years in good health. Both conserved end residues are part of each CDR3. The D gene is left open where the match is weak. A row's size may be missing; if present it is once, few, many or a size class.

V gene	J gene	clone size	D gene	CDR3 protein	CDR3 DNA
TRBV20-1	TRBJ1-6	once	.	CSANGGDNSPLHF	TGCAGTGCTAACGGTGGAGATAATTCACCCCTCCACTTT
TRBV5-5	TRBJ2-2	.	TRBD1	CASSLGTGNLGELFF	TGTGCCAGCAGCTTGGGGACAGGGAACCTCGGGGAGCTGTTTTTT
TRBV4-1	TRBJ2-2	.	.	CASKWGTMGGELFF	TGCGCCAGCAAATGGGGCACAATGGGCGGGGAGCTGTTTTTT
TRBV9	TRBJ2-3	.	.	CASSAWPSDTQYF	TGTGCCAGCAGCGCGTGGCCCTCGGATACGCAGTATTTT
TRBV29-1	TRBJ2-2	.	TRBD1	CSVSRTDRGPVGGELFF	TGCAGCGTCTCTAGAACCGACAGGGGGCCAGTTGGAGGGGAGCTGTTTTTT
TRBV7-9	TRBJ1-4	.	.	CASSSSSWDEKLFF	TGTGCCAGCAGCTCCTCTTCCTGGGATGAAAAACTGTTTTTT
TRBV25-1	TRBJ1-2	.	.	CASSRGGANYGYTF	TGTGCCAGCAGTCGGGGGGGTGCTAACTATGGCTACACCTTC
TRBV3-1	TRBJ2-7	.	TRBD2	CASSRTSGGYEQYF	TGTGCCAGCAGCCGCACTAGCGGGGGGTACGAGCAGTACTTC
TRBV4-1	TRBJ2-5	.	.	CASSQDPDYNEQYF	TGCGCCAGCAGCCAAGATCCGGATTACAATGAGCAGTACTTC
TRBV20-1	TRBJ1-2	.	.	CSARTEIGGYTF	TGCAGTGCCAGGACGGAAATTGGCGGCTACACCTTC
TRBV7-6	TRBJ2-1	.	TRBD2	CASSLSELAAYNEQFF	TGTGCCAGCAGCTTATCAGAACTAGCGGCCTACAATGAGCAGTTCTTC
TRBV6-5	TRBJ1-4	.	.	CASSLYPGGATNEKLFF	TGTGCCAGCAGTTTGTACCCGGGCGGCGCAACTAATGAAAAACTGTTTTTT
TRBV7-2	TRBJ2-5	few	.	CASSLNFGAHEQYF	TGTGCCAGCAGCTTAAATTTTGGGGCACATGAGCAGTACTTC
TRBV2	TRBJ2-3	.	.	CASSEGRASTDTQYF	TGTGCCAGCAGTGAAGGCAGGGCTAGCACAGATACGCAGTATTTT
TRBV2	TRBJ2-7	.	TRBD2	CASSGGRGTSGGEQYF	TGTGCCAGCAGTGGCGGGAGGGGGACTAGCGGCGGAGAGCAGTACTTC
TRBV29-1	TRBJ2-1	many	.	CSVEEPSPGDEQFF	TGCAGCGTTGAAGAGCCGTCCCCAGGGGACGAGCAGTTCTTC
TRBV12-3/TRBV12-4	TRBJ1-2	.	.	CASTSGRIYGYTF	TGTGCCAGCACCTCGGGCCGTATCTATGGCTACACCTTC
TRBV12-3/TRBV12-4	TRBJ1-2	few	.	CASSLAPRGRGYTF	TGTGCCAGCAGTTTAGCCCCACGGGGTCGTGGCTACACCTTC
TRBV27	TRBJ1-2	.	.	CASSPNTQGFGYTF	TGTGCCAGCAGTCCCAACACCCAGGGCTTCGGCTACACCTTC
TRBV2	TRBJ1-4	.	.	CASSLRDLKAEKLFF	TGTGCCAGCAGTCTAAGAGATTTGAAAGCTGAAAAACTGTTTTTT
TRBV6-5	TRBJ2-1	.	.	CASSPRSSSYNEQFF	TGTGCCAGCAGTCCAAGGTCGAGCTCCTACAATGAGCAGTTCTTC
TRBV3-1	TRBJ2-1	few	.	CASSQEQSGALGNEQFF	TGTGCCAGCAGCCAAGAACAGTCGGGAGCGCTTGGGAATGAGCAGTTCTTC
TRBV3-1	TRBJ1-1	.	.	CASSLLRGGDTEAFF	TGTGCCAGCAGCCTTCTTCGTGGAGGTGACACTGAAGCTTTCTTT
TRBV6-6	TRBJ2-5	.	.	CAGSPGLGPYF	TGTGCCGGCAGCCCCGGGCTAGGCCCGTACTTC
TRBV5-1	TRBJ2-1	.	TRBD2	CASSFLPSGSAGDNEQFF	TGCGCCAGCAGCTTCTTGCCTAGCGGGAGTGCTGGGGACAATGAGCAGTTCTTC
TRBV7-2	TRBJ2-1	few	.	CASSLADWLALNNEQFF	TGTGCCAGCAGCTTAGCCGATTGGCTAGCCCTAAACAATGAGCAGTTCTTC
TRBV29-1	TRBJ1-1	few	.	CSIQGGGRNTEAFF	TGCAGCATCCAAGGGGGGGGGAGAAACACTGAAGCTTTCTTT
TRBV5-4	TRBJ2-7	.	.	CASSKSRADPEQYF	TGTGCCAGCAGTAAGAGTAGGGCCGACCCCGAGCAGTACTTC
TRBV27	TRBJ2-7	few	.	CASSWGRGPYEQYF	TGTGCCAGCAGTTGGGGAAGGGGCCCCTACGAGCAGTACTTC
TRBV10-3	TRBJ1-2	.	.	CAISDAQGANYGYTF	TGTGCCATCAGTGACGCACAGGGAGCTAACTATGGCTACACCTTC
TRBV12-3/TRBV12-4	TRBJ2-7	.	TRBD2	CASSSGTSEGYEQYF	TGTGCCAGCAGCTCCGGGACTAGCGAAGGCTACGAGCAGTACTTC
TRBV6-1	TRBJ1-1	.	.	CASSWGRAGNTEAFF	TGTGCCAGCAGCTGGGGACGAGCGGGGAACACTGAAGCTTTCTTT
TRBV2	TRBJ2-1	few	TRBD1	CASILPDRVAINEQFF	TGTGCCAGCATCCTTCCGGACAGGGTGGCGATTAATGAGCAGTTCTTC
TRBV5-1	TRBJ2-1	.	TRBD1	CASSHGRDRDSLQFF	TGCGCCAGCAGCCATGGGCGGGACAGGGATTCCCTACAGTTCTTC
TRBV27	TRBJ2-1	.	.	CASSPRGGFWNEQFF	TGTGCCAGCAGTCCCAGGGGGGGTTTTTGGAATGAGCAGTTCTTC
TRBV9	TRBJ1-6	few	.	CASSVAGMGSPLHF	TGTGCCAGCAGCGTCGCGGGAATGGGGTCACCCCTCCACTTT
TRBV10-3	TRBJ2-7	few	.	CAIRYTGSSYEQYF	TGTGCCATCAGATACACAGGGAGCTCCTACGAGCAGTACTTC
TRBV20-1	TRBJ2-7	.	TRBD2	CSARATGTSDREQYF	TGCAGTGCTAGAGCAACCGGGACTAGCGACCGAGAGCAGTACTTC
TRBV6-1	TRBJ2-1	.	TRBD1	CASTWEGTGGAVGYNEQFF	TGTGCCAGCACCTGGGAAGGGACAGGGGGCGCAGTGGGGTACAATGAGCAGTTCTTC
TRBV5-1	TRBJ2-7	few	.	CASSPPGNRYEQYF	TGCGCCAGCAGCCCGCCCGGTAATCGCTACGAGCAGTACTTC
TRBV20-1	TRBJ2-4	.	.	CSARRDIQYF	TGCAGTGCGAGGAGAGACATTCAGTACTTC
TRBV6-5	TRBJ2-1	.	TRBD1	CASSIRQGPYEQFF	TGTGCCAGCAGCATAAGACAGGGTCCCTATGAGCAGTTCTTC
TRBV12-3/TRBV12-4	TRBJ2-6	.	.	CASSFLTAGFSGANVLTF	TGTGCCAGCAGTTTCCTAACGGCAGGATTCTCTGGGGCCAACGTCCTGACTTTC
TRBV6-5	TRBJ1-1	.	.	CASSYLGRGSEAFF	TGTGCCAGCAGTTACCTTGGACGGGGATCTGAAGCTTTCTTT
TRBV5-6	TRBJ2-6	.	.	CASSLFGTGTGVTGANVLIF	.
TRBV6-8	TRBJ1-2	.	.	CARARRRSNYGYTF	TGTGCCAGAGCGCGGCGAAGGTCTAACTATGGCTACACCTTC
TRBV28	TRBJ2-2	.	.	CASSVVGEVTGELFF	TGTGCCAGCAGTGTTGTGGGGGAGGTAACCGGGGAGCTGTTTTTT
TRBV7-9	TRBJ1-1	few	.	CASSPRDGAFF	TGTGCCAGCAGCCCCCGGGACGGAGCTTTCTTT
TRBV24-1	TRBJ2-5	few	.	CATSEQGNNIQETQYF	TGTGCCACCAGTGAGCAGGGGAACAACATCCAAGAGACCCAGTACTTC
TRBV20-1	TRBJ1-2	many	.	CSARPPSGTGYTF	TGCAGTGCTAGGCCCCCTTCAGGGACTGGCTACACCTTC
TRBV5-1	TRBJ1-2	.	.	CAGKGTFFNYGYTF	TGCGCCGGCAAGGGGACTTTCTTTAACTATGGCTACACCTTC
TRBV6-1	TRBJ2-2	.	TRBD1	CASSEAGTGRAGELFF	TGTGCCAGCAGTGAAGCGGGGACAGGGAGGGCCGGGGAGCTGTTTTTT
TRBV20-1	TRBJ2-1	once	TRBD2	CSASDRSRTSGRGEQFF	TGCAGTGCTAGCGACCGCAGCCGGACTAGCGGGAGAGGAGAGCAGTTCTTC
TRBV29-1	TRBJ2-1	.	TRBD1	CSVARDRVNEQFF	TGCAGCGTTGCCCGGGACAGGGTTAATGAGCAGTTCTTC
TRBV18	TRBJ2-3	many	.	CASSPGVTDTQYF	TGTGCCAGCTCACCAGGGGTCACAGATACGCAGTATTTT
TRBV20-1	TRBJ1-2	many	.	CSALETDTYGYTF	TGCAGTGCTCTAGAGACAGACACCTATGGCTACACCTTC
TRBV11-3	TRBJ2-1	few	TRBD2	CASSSSGRIIDEQFF	TGTGCCAGCAGCTCTAGCGGGAGAATAATCGATGAGCAGTTCTTC